What follows are 7 T cell receptor beta chains derived from one specimen sequenced in a study of a mutant IDH1 vaccine in newly diagnosed glioma. As to time point: week 35, safety follow-up. In every dose of vaccine, 300 ug of mutant IDH1 20-mer peptide was given alongside topical imiquimod. These receptors lack a known antigen. Using immunoSEQ multiplex PCR, the repertoire was profiled, and TCRdb retains in-frame clones only, with some absent. The sample yields under 35,000 clones, under 80% seen once. This material consisted of PBMCs, taken from a glioma patient whose treatment included an IDH1 peptide vaccine. All receptors come from a man aged 45-65 years with glioma.

CDR3 protein: CASSIAWRKNTEAFF. CDR3 bases: TGTGCCAGTAGTATAGCGTGGCGGAAGAACACTGAAGCTTTCTTT. The chain employs TRBV19 and TRBJ1-1; D gene ambiguous. CDR3 size: 15 residues. The V gene's germline CDR1 is LNHDA and CDR2 SQIVND (reference sequence). V lost 1 base and J 1 base, leaving 10 bases between the germline ends.

This clone was observed a single time. This chain joins TRBV30 and TRBJ2-3, with D possibly TRBD1 on 6 matching bases. Germline CDR1 GTSNPN, CDR2 SVGIG (reference sequence). V was clipped by 3 bases and J by 5 bases, with 12 bases between them. The CDR3 consists of 13 residues. CDR3 coding DNA: TGTGCCTGGAGGGTGGGGGCGGGAGATACGCAGTATTTT. This gives the protein CAWRVGAGDTQYF.

The chain uses TRBV4-1 and TRBJ1-5; D gene unclear. V lost 1 base and J 5 bases, leaving 9 bases between the germline ends. Germline V CDR1 and CDR2: MGHRA, YSYEKL. The CDR3 has 14 residues. The CDR3 protein is CASSQGAGDQPQHF. As DNA, the CDR3 is TGCGCCAGCAGCCAAGGGGCTGGAGATCAGCCCCAGCATTTT.

In its sample, this clone ranks as medium-sized. V and J are TRBV15 and TRBJ2-2; D might be TRBD2 (6 bases). CDR3 length equals 14 residues. V was clipped by 6 bases and J by 6 bases, with 14 bases between them. Germline assignment: CDR1 LNHNV and CDR2 YYDKDF (reference sequence). CDR3 in DNA: TGTGCCACCAGAACCACCGCGGGGCCCGGGGAGCTGTTTTTT. It is translated as CATRTTAGPGELFF.

The chain carries TRBV19 and TRBJ1-2; 9 bases are shared with TRBD1. CDR3 size: 13 residues. Germline V lookup: CDR1 LNHDA, CDR2 SQIVND (reference sequence). Germline trimming cut 5 bases from V and 10 bases from J; bases unmatched to any gene: 8. CDR3 DNA: TGTGCCAGTAGTCCGGGACAGGGATTTCTCTACACCTTC. It yields the protein CASSPGQGFLYTF.

The rearrangement joins TRBV13 to TRBJ2-3, with 8 bases that match TRBD2. CDR3 length equals 15 residues. Germline V gives CDR1 PRHDT, CDR2 FYEKMQ (reference sequence). Losses at the gene ends were 5 bases for V and 2 bases for J; bases not matched to a gene: 6. The CDR3 loop is CASSPRGADTDTQYF. The CDR3 region has the DNA TGTGCCAGCAGCCCGCGGGGGGCAGACACAGATACGCAGTATTTT. Supplemented by reference TRBV13 and TRBJ2-3, the full variable domain reads AAGVIQSPRHLIKEKRETATLKCYPIPRHDTVYWYQQGPGQDPQFLISFYEKMQSDKGSIPDRFSAQQFSDYHSELNMSSLELGDSALYFCASSPRGADTDTQYFGPGTRLTVL.

J is TRBJ1-2 and V is TRBV28; 9 nucleotides match TRBD1. CDR1 is MDHEN, CDR2 SYDVKM, per germline. The ends lost 5 bases at V and 4 bases at J; junction bases unmatched: 8. CDR3 length: 15 residues. DNA of the CDR3: TGTGCCAGCAGTCCCCGGGGACAGGGCCTCTATGGCTACACCTTC. This encodes CASSPRGQGLYGYTF.